The clone carrying this T cell receptor (beta chain) was recorded a few times. These data are taken from a study of blood T cells in healthy people across ages. For the second PCR, which ran for 7 to 11 cycles, a sample-barcoded 5' primer and a J-beta primer mix were used. TCRdb analysed the 5' RACE reads with MiXCR anew, one entry per CDR3 protein. The sample holds some 900,000 distinct CDR3 sequences, more than 25% seen once. Trimming pared 5 bases from V and 5 bases from J, leaving 18 bases between. The CDR3 consists of 15 residues. Germline assignment: CDR1 MNHEY and CDR2 SVGEGT. The sample consisted of blood. The source of this sequence is an elderly woman in good health. The chain combines TRBV6-2 or TRBV6-3 with TRBJ2-5, with D possibly being TRBD2 (6 bases). The CDR3 nucleotides are TGTGCCAGCAGTATGGGACTCGGGGGAACGGAGACCCAGTACTTC. It codes for CASSMGLGGTETQYF.